The source of this T cell receptor beta chain is a study of T cells in localized non-small cell lung cancer. Overall study findings and caveats: Across samples, adjacent lung featured a median approximately 60 of the top 100 tumor clones. It remains possible that heterogeneity exists, since only one tumor region was sequenced.

Only in-frame clones appear in the TCRdb table, and some are missing; sequencing was by immunoSEQ multiplex PCR. The data hold around 78,000 clones, with 75% to 85% observed a single time. Notes on this clone: What it recognizes is unknown.

This sequence was found in a female donor of 60 years or more with stage I lung adenocarcinoma. The sequencing here drew on peripheral blood, taken before any cancer treatment.

DNA for the CDR3: TGTGCCAGCAGCCAAAGGACAGGGGGCTACGAGCAGTACTTC. This sequence encodes CASSQRTGGYEQYF. The chain carries TRBV4-2 and TRBJ2-7; 10 nucleotides align to TRBD1. CDR3 length: 14 residues. Per germline, CDR1 LGHNA and CDR2 YNFKEQ. Losses at the gene ends were 2 bases for V and 3 bases for J; bases not matched to a gene: 1.